The 29 T cell receptor beta chains reported below all come from one sample, sequenced in a study of shared clonotypes between healthy human individuals. The assay was immunoSEQ multiplex PCR, and TCRdb's table has in-frame clones only and misses some. The sample has about a million clones; roughly 80% are singletons. The specimen sequenced was memory CD4+ T cells from PBMCs. Documented subset: CD45RA-negative fraction. The receptors here all came from a man aged 18 to 30 in good health. Some clones in this sample may be carry-over from other donors' samples.

The CDR3 bases are TGCGCCAGCAGTTTTAGCGGGTACAATGAGCAGTTCTTC. Protein product: CASSFSGYNEQFF. V and J are TRBV10-1 and TRBJ2-1; TRBD2 matches at 7 bases. J lost 4 bases, V lost 5 bases, and 2 bases had no gene match. The germline gives CDR1 WNHNN, CDR2 SYGVQD (reference sequence). The CDR3 is made up of 13 amino acids.

The CDR3 loop is CASSDRGGSEKLFF. CDR3 DNA sequence: TGCGCCAGCAGTGATCGGGGGGGCAGCGAAAAACTGTTTTTT. The chain employs TRBV10-2 and TRBJ1-4; TRBD1 might be the D (6 bases). Deletions cut 3 bases from V and 8 bases from J, with 13 bases between. CDR1 and CDR2 from the germline V gene are WSHSY and SAAADI. The CDR3 loop spans 14 amino acids.

The V and J genes are TRBV29-1 and TRBJ1-1; D remains ambiguous. Looked up from germline, CDR1 is SQVTM and CDR2 is ANQGSEA. Trimming removed 3 bases from V and 1 base from J, with 6 bases in between. The CDR3 runs 12 residues. Written as DNA, the CDR3 is TGCAGCGTTGATACGACGAACACTGAAGCTTTCTTT. It yields the protein CSVDTTNTEAFF.

The rearrangement links TRBV5-6 to TRBJ1-1; 8 nucleotides agree with TRBD1. V shed 5 bases, J shed 3 bases, and the junction held 6 bases outside the gene matches. Germline-derived CDR1 and CDR2 are SGHDT and YYEEEE. The CDR3 totals 14 residues. The CDR3 reads CASRSRDRYTEAFF. The CDR3 DNA is TGTGCCAGCAGATCACGGGACAGGTACACTGAAGCTTTCTTT. Filled out from reference TRBV5-6 and TRBJ1-1, the complete variable domain reads DAGVTQSPTHLIKTRGQQVTLRCSPKSGHDTVSWYQQALGQGPQFIFQYYEEEERQRGNFPDRFSGHQFPNYSSELNVNALLLGDSALYLCASRSRDRYTEAFFGQGTRLTVV.

The rearrangement links TRBV5-5 to TRBJ2-7; D unresolved. In germline, CDR1 is SGHKS, CDR2 YYEKEE (reference sequence). V lost 0 bases and J 0 bases, leaving 10 bases between the germline ends. The CDR3 loop spans 15 amino acids. This chain's CDR3 is CASSLDTSSSYEQYF. The CDR3 coding sequence is TGTGCCAGCAGCTTGGACACCTCGAGCTCCTACGAGCAGTACTTC.

Here the CDR3 DNA reads TGTGCCAGCAGCACCCGACTAGCGAACCAAGAGACCCAGTACTTC. Translating gives CASSTRLANQETQYF. This chain links TRBV5-4 with TRBJ2-5; TRBD2 matches 8 bases. Germline V gene sequence: CDR1 SGHNT, CDR2 YYREEE (reference sequence). The CDR3 covers 15 residues. V shed 4 bases and J 0 bases; nucleotides not matched to a gene: 5.

This clone turned up a few times. The chain uses TRBV4-1 and TRBJ2-7; TRBD1 or TRBD2 may be the D gene (5 bases each). V was trimmed by 3 bases and J by 6 bases, leaving 15 bases between them. Per the germline V gene, CDR1 is MGHRA and CDR2 is YSYEKL. The CDR3 runs 14 residues. Here the CDR3 DNA reads TGCGCCAGCAGCCAGAAGGGACGGTTCGGCGAGCAGTACTTC. Amino acids: CASSQKGRFGEQYF.

The genes are TRBV28 and TRBJ1-3; D may be TRBD1 (5 bases). Deletions cut 7 bases from V and 1 base from J, with 23 bases between. The CDR3 covers 18 residues. Germline V gene sequence: CDR1 MDHEN, CDR2 SYDVKM. Here the CDR3 DNA reads TGTGCCAGCATCCCCGTGGGTCAGGGTCTCCCATCTGGAAACACCATATATTTT. Translating gives CASIPVGQGLPSGNTIYF.

This clone occurred a few times. This sequence joins TRBV11-3 and TRBJ2-1; 9 bases map to TRBD1. J gave up 9 bases and V 4 bases, and 10 bases lay outside the gene matches. CDR3 length equals 15 residues. The V gene's germline CDR1 is SGHNT and CDR2 YENEEA. The CDR3 loop is CASSSGTGKFGEQFF. The DNA of the CDR3 is TGTGCCAGCAGCTCGGGGACAGGGAAATTCGGTGAGCAGTTCTTC.

The chain carries TRBV5-1 and TRBJ2-7; D is perhaps TRBD2 (6 bases). CDR1 is SGHRS, CDR2 YFSETQ, per germline. The V and J ends lost 0 bases and 5 bases respectively, with 9 bases between them. CDR3 length: 13 residues. CDR3 amino acids: CASSLVGGNEQYF. The CDR3 nucleotides are TGCGCCAGCAGCTTGGTCGGGGGAAACGAGCAGTACTTC.

V gene TRBV30 combines with J gene TRBJ2-1; the match to TRBD1 covers 8 bases. Looked up from germline, CDR1 is GTSNPN and CDR2 is SVGIG (reference sequence). V shed 1 base, J shed 9 bases, and the junction held 2 bases outside the gene matches. This CDR3 region has 12 residues. The DNA for the CDR3 is TGTGCCTGGAGTGCTACAGGGGGTGAGCAGTTCTTC. This sequence encodes CAWSATGGEQFF.

The chain combines TRBV12-5 with TRBJ2-1; 8 bases are a match to TRBD2. The CDR3 contains 14 residues. CDR1 is LGHNT and CDR2 is FRNRAP in the germline V gene. The junction had 4 bases not matched to a gene; V was cut back by 4 bases and J by 5 bases. The CDR3 DNA sequence: TGTGCTAGTGGTTCGGGGACTAGAAACAATGAGCAGTTCTTC. Translation gives CASGSGTRNNEQFF.

The genes are TRBV28 and TRBJ1-5, with unresolved D. Trimming stripped 2 bases from V and 7 bases from J, with 9 bases between. Germline V lookup: CDR1 MDHEN, CDR2 SYDVKM. The CDR3 has 13 residues. This chain's CDR3 is CASSLRAGQPQHF. The DNA of the CDR3 is TGTGCCAGCAGTTTACGGGCGGGCCAGCCCCAGCATTTT.

The V and J genes are TRBV30 and TRBJ1-1; a possible D gene is TRBD1 (5 bases). The CDR3 runs 11 residues. Trimming left V 4 bases short and J 4 bases short, with 7 bases between. Germline V CDR1 and CDR2: GTSNPN, SVGIG (reference sequence). The CDR3, as DNA: TGTGCCTGGATTCAGGGCACTGAAGCTTTCTTT. Residues: CAWIQGTEAFF.

CDR3 protein: CASSPRSVGQGYEQYF. For the CDR3, the DNA is TGTGCCAGCAGCCCCCGCTCGGTGGGACAGGGTTACGAGCAGTACTTC. This sequence joins TRBV21-1 and TRBJ2-7; the D call in the table, TRBD1, was not verified against the DNA. TRBV21-1 is given as a pseudogene. The CDR3 spans 16 residues.

With regard to this clone: The same CDR3 also results from other DNA sequences found in this sample. The V and J genes are TRBV5-1 and TRBJ2-3; 16 positions agree with TRBD2. This CDR3 contains 15 residues. The V gene's germline CDR1 is SGHRS and CDR2 YFSETQ. V dropped 4 bases and J dropped 6; count of bases not matched to a gene: 2. The CDR3 sequence: CASSPGLAGGDTQYF. CDR3 DNA: TGCGCCAGCAGCCCGGGACTAGCGGGAGGGGATACGCAGTATTTT.

Note on this clone: A read error is likely, as this CDR3 ends without the conserved phenylalanine or tryptophan. The chain uses TRBV28 and TRBJ1-1, with D unclear. Germline CDR1 is MDHEN and CDR2 is SYDVKM. The CDR3 has 14 residues. The V end was cut by 6 bases, the J end by 1 base, with 12 bases between. DNA for the CDR3: TGTGCCAGCAGACTTCCAAGAACGAACACTGAAGCTTTCCTT. This codes for CASRLPRTNTEAFL.

The V gene is TRBV18, the J gene TRBJ2-1; possible D gene TRBD2, 5 bases. The CDR3 has 14 amino acids. Germline CDR1 and CDR2: KGHSH and LQKENI. Between the trimmed V and J ends, which lost 4 bases and 4 bases, there was a span of 11 bases. The CDR3 spells CASSLSSEYNEQFF. CDR3 coding DNA: TGTGCCAGCTCACTTAGTAGCGAATACAATGAGCAGTTCTTC.

The chain is built from TRBV5-8 and TRBJ1-1, with D possibly being TRBD1 (6 bases). Germline V CDR1 and CDR2: SGHTS, YDEGEE. CDR3 length: 15 residues. With 0 bases removed from V and 1 base from J, the gap between germline ends came to 10 bases. CDR3: CASSLAAQGNTEAFF. CDR3 in DNA: TGTGCCAGCAGCTTGGCCGCACAGGGGAACACTGAAGCTTTCTTT. Based on the CDR3 plus reference TRBV5-8 and TRBJ1-1, the full variable domain is EAGVTQSPTHLIKTRGQQATLRCSPISGHTSVYWYQQALGLGLQFLLWYDEGEERNRGNFPPRFSGRQFPNYSSELNVNALELEDSALYLCASSLAAQGNTEAFFGQGTRLTVV.

This clone has a handful of counts. The genes are TRBV7-2 and TRBJ1-3; D uncertain. CDR3 length: 13 amino acids. Germline lookup yields CDR1 SGHTA and CDR2 FQGNSA. V was clipped by 4 bases and J by 9 bases, with 13 bases between them. The CDR3 region has the DNA TGTGCCAGCAGCTCCGGGCCCCCGGGCACCATATATTTT. The encoded protein is CASSSGPPGTIYF.

The rearrangement joins TRBV6-5 to TRBJ1-3, with D possibly TRBD1 on 5 matching bases. Trimming shortened V by 6 bases and J by 5 bases, and 17 bases separated the two germline ends. The CDR3 is 15 residues long. Germline CDR1 MNHEY, CDR2 SVGAGI. The CDR3 here is CASRLGARTRNTIYF. In DNA form, the CDR3 reads TGTGCCAGCAGGCTTGGGGCCAGGACTAGAAACACCATATATTTT.

V and J are TRBV5-1 and TRBJ1-2; no definite D call. The CDR3 runs 14 residues. Trimming took off 0 bases at V and 3 bases at J, with 9 bases between the two ends. Per the germline V gene, CDR1 is SGHRS and CDR2 is YFSETQ. CDR3 DNA sequence: TGCGCCAGCAGCTTGGGAGTGCAAGACTATGGCTACACCTTC. Its translation: CASSLGVQDYGYTF.

The genes are TRBV29-1 and TRBJ1-2; D is undetermined. This CDR3 spans 14 amino acids. V was clipped by 7 bases and J by 1 base, with 16 bases between them. Germline CDR1 reads SQVTM; CDR2 reads ANQGSEA. The CDR3 loop reads CSAEGRSFNYGYTF. As DNA, the CDR3 is TGCAGCGCTGAGGGTCGAAGTTTTAACTATGGCTACACCTTC.

This clone was seen once. The V and J genes are TRBV18 and TRBJ1-3; 7 bases are shared with TRBD1. From germline, CDR1 is KGHSH and CDR2 LQKENI. The CDR3 loop spans 16 amino acids. Unmatched junction bases numbered 7, after V lost 5 bases and J lost 0 bases. In DNA, the CDR3 is TGTGCCAGCTCATCGGGACAGCTGTCCTCTGGAAACACCATATATTTT. Protein sequence: CASSSGQLSSGNTIYF.

The V gene is TRBV11-3, the J gene TRBJ2-7, with TRBD2 matching over 14 bases. Germline V gene sequence: CDR1 SGHNT, CDR2 YENEEA. V dropped 5 bases and J dropped 7; count of bases not matched to a gene: 7. The CDR3 is 15 residues long. The DNA for the CDR3 is TGTGCCAGCAGCCGGGGACTAGCGGGAGCAGGGGAGCAGTACTTC. Translating it yields CASSRGLAGAGEQYF.

A single count supports this clone. The chain links TRBV9 to TRBJ1-2; D gene unclear. CDR3 length: 15 residues. V lost 0 bases and J 5 bases, leaving 14 bases between the germline ends. Germline V gene data show CDR1 as SGDLS and CDR2 as YYNGEE. DNA of the CDR3: TGTGCCAGCAGCGTAGAGGCAGGCGGTGGGTATGGCTACACCTTC. This translates into CASSVEAGGGYGYTF.

A note on this clone: The same CDR3 also results from other DNA sequences found in this sample. This chain links TRBV7-2 with TRBJ2-5; TRBD2 matches at 8 bases. The CDR3 covers 15 residues. The V and J ends lost 0 bases and 1 base, in that order; junction bases with no gene match: 1. Germline CDR1 is SGHTA and CDR2 is FQGNSA. The CDR3 sequence: CASSLAGTSQETQYF. Written as DNA, the CDR3 is TGTGCCAGCAGCTTAGCGGGGACTAGCCAAGAGACCCAGTACTTC.

The V and J genes are TRBV25-1 and TRBJ2-7; 8 nucleotides agree with TRBD2. The CDR3 spans 14 residues. Germline V gives CDR1 MGHDK, CDR2 SYGVNS. Trimming removed 5 bases from V and 1 base from J; junction bases left unmatched: 4. The chain's CDR3 is CASSTGGGSYEQYF. CDR3 nucleotide sequence: TGTGCCAGCAGTACGGGAGGGGGGTCCTACGAGCAGTACTTC.

The rearrangement links TRBV29-1 to TRBJ2-5, with TRBD1 identical over 7 bases. The V gene end was trimmed by 4 bases and the J gene end by 5 bases; junction bases not matched to a gene: 10. This CDR3 is 14 amino acids long. CDR1 is SQVTM, CDR2 ANQGSEA, per germline. The CDR3 nucleotides read TGCAGCGTTGGGTTACAGGGGTGGGGGGAGACCCAGTACTTC. It encodes CSVGLQGWGETQYF.